This TCR beta chain stems from a study of T cells in Graves' hyperthyroidism and ophthalmopathy. Whole-study findings and limits: A median roughly six months before onset, the model predicted ophthalmopathy.

The CDR3 sequence is 15 residues long. Germline CDR1 is SNHLY and CDR2 is FYNNEI. V lost 2 bases and J lost 3, with 10 bases in between. This clonotype has ten or more counts. Its antigen is currently unknown. Disease duration under 2 months; hyperthyroidism patients were aged 18 to 65. Investigators excluded patients with uncontrolled infection, other autoimmune disease, pregnancy or lactation. Amplification of TCR beta CDR3 regions used RNA as the template. First-round RT-PCR targeting the TCR CDR3 was performed with the HTBI primer set. TCRdb passed the multiplex PCR reads through MiXCR, listing each CDR3 protein once. The data show a few hundred thousand distinct CDR3 sequences, with around 45% seen just once and approximately 8.4% held by the top ten.

The sequenced sample was peripheral blood or thyroid tissue (not recorded which). The chain joins TRBV2 to TRBJ1-4; possibly TRBD1 for D (6 bases). This receptor was taken from a woman between 18 and 29 years old with Graves' hyperthyroidism. The CDR3 DNA reads TGTGCCAGCAGTGAAACAGGGCTGGCTAATGAAAAACTGTTTTTT. Its protein product is CASSETGLANEKLFF.